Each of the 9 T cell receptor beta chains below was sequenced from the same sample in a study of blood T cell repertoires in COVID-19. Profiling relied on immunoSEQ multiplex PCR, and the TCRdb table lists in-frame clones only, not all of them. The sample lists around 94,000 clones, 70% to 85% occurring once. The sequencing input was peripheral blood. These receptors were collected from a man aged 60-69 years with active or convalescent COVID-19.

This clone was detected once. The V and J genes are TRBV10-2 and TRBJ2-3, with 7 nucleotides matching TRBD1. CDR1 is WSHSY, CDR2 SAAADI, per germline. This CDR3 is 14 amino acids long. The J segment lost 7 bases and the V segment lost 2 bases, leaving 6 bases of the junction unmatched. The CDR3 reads CASSEGQDSNTQYF. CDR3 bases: TGCGCCAGCAGTGAGGGACAGGACAGCAATACGCAGTATTTT.

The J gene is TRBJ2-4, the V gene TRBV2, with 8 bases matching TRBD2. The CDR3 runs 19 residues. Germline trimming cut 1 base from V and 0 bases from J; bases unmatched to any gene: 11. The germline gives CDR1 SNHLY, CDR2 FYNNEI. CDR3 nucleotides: TGTGCCAGCAGTGAAGGTATAGGACTAGCAGACCTAGCCAAAAACATTCAGTACTTC. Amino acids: CASSEGIGLADLAKNIQYF.

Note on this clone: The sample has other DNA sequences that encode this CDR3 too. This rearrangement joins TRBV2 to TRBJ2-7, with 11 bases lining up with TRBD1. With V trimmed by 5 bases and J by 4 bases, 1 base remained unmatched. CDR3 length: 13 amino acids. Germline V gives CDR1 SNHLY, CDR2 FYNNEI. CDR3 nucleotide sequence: TGTGCCAGCAGTTGGGACAGGGGGTACGAGCAGTACTTC. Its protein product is CASSWDRGYEQYF. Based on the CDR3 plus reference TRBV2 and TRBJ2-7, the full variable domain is EPEVTQTPSHQVTQMGQEVILRCVPISNHLYFYWYRQILGQKVEFLVSFYNNEISEKSEIFDDQFSVERPDGSNFTLKIRSTKLEDSAMYFCASSWDRGYEQYFGPGTRLTVT.

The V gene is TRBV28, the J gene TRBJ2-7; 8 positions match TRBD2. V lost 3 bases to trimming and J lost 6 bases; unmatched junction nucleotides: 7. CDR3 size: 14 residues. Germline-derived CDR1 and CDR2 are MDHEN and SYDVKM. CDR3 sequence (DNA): TGTGCCAGCAGTTTCCCCAGCGGGGGATCCGAGCAGTACTTC. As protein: CASSFPSGGSEQYF.

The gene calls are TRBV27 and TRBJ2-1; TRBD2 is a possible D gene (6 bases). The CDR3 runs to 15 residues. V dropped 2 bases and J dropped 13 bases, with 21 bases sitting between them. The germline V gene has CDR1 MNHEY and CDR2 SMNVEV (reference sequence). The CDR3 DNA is TGTGCCAGCAGTTTAGGGGGTGAGGGATTAGGACTACAGTTCTTC. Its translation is CASSLGGEGLGLQFF.

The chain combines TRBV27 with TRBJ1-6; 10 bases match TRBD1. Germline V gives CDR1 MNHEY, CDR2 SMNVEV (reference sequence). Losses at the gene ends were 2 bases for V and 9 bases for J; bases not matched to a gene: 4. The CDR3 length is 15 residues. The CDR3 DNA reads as TGTGCCAGCAGTTTAATGGGACAGGGGTTTTCACCCCTCCACTTT. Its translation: CASSLMGQGFSPLHF.

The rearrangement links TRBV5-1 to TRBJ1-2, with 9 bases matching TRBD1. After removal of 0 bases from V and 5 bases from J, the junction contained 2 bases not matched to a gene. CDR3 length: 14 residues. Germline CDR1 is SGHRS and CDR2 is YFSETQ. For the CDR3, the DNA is TGCGCCAGCAGCTTGGGGGGACAGGGTTATGGCTACACCTTC. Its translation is CASSLGGQGYGYTF.

CDR3 bases: TGTGCCAGCAGCATACCGGCGGGAGGGCCAGCCGGGGAGCTGTTTTTT. It yields the protein CASSIPAGGPAGELFF. V gene TRBV4-2 combines with J gene TRBJ2-2, with 9 nucleotides matching TRBD2. The germline CDR1 and CDR2 sequences are LGHNA and YNFKEQ. The CDR3 is 16 amino acids. Trimming took 5 bases from V and 6 from J; bases not matched to a gene: 10.

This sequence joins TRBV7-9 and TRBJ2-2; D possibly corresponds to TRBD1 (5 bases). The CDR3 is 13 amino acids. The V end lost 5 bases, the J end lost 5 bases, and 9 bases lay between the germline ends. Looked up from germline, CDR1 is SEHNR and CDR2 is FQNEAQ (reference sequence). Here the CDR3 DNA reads TGTGCCAGCAGCCCCCCAGGGACCGGGGAGCTGTTTTTT. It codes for CASSPPGTGELFF.